This T cell receptor (beta chain) was sequenced for a study of Graves' ophthalmopathy and Graves' hyperthyroidism. Notes on the study in general: The model predicted ophthalmopathy progression with around 69% sensitivity and around 74% specificity.

The V gene's germline CDR1 is DFQATT and CDR2 SNEGSKA (reference sequence). V lost 4 bases and J 7 bases, leaving 20 bases between the germline ends. The CDR3 extends over 14 amino acids. Details on this clonotype: Its specificity is unknown.

Patients were excluded if they had other autoimmune diseases or uncontrolled infections, and likewise if pregnancy or lactation applied. The authors amplified TCR beta CDR3 regions from RNA transcripts. Second-round multiplex PCR came after first-round RT-PCR with HTBI primers. From the multiplex PCR reads, TCRdb called clonotypes with MiXCR, one entry per CDR3 protein. The data contain about 700,000 distinct CDR3 sequences, 40% of them seen just once; the ten biggest clones take up about 40%. This receptor was obtained from an adult man with Graves' ophthalmopathy. The V call is TRBV20-1, the J call TRBJ2-7; perhaps D is TRBD1 or TRBD2 (5 bases each). The source material was peripheral blood. The CDR3, as DNA: TGCAGTGCTACCTCCGGGACGGGAAACGGGGAGCAGTACTTC. This sequence encodes CSATSGTGNGEQYF.